The clone carrying this T cell receptor beta chain appeared a few times. Antigen specificity is unknown. A much larger clone lies one base from this, so it may be a read error. A TCRbeta library incorporating unique molecular identifiers was prepared. Each CDR3 protein gets one entry after TCRdb re-called the PCR reads with MiXCR. Of about 980,000 distinct CDR3 sequences in the sample, roughly 29% are singletons; the top ten hold 28%. These data are taken from a study of T-cell reconstitution after alpha-beta-depleted transplantation in children. Study results and limitations: Newly produced T cells mostly provided counts and TCRbeta diversity after one year, as hyperexpanded clones declined. Day-60 TCRbeta diversity that was high in some patients was derived from surviving recipient T cells and thymic progenitors. Reportedly, roughly two months post-transplant, alpha-beta T cells arose from several hundred expanded graft clones.

The V end lost 6 bases, the J end lost 10 bases, and 10 bases lay between the germline ends. Germline CDR1 and CDR2: MNHEY and SMNVEV (reference sequence). This CDR3 region has 11 residues. This chain joins TRBV27 and TRBJ2-1; perhaps TRBD1 as D (6 bases). This clonotype was obtained from a boy younger than two who had a stem cell transplant for SCID, so the T cells may come from the graft donor. The sample in question was PBMCs, mostly from graft donor cells, obtained 360 days after TCRalphabeta/CD19-depleted stem cell transplant. The CDR3 loop is CASSQGKEQFF. In DNA form, the CDR3 reads TGTGCCAGCAGCCAGGGGAAGGAGCAGTTCTTC.